The T cell receptor (beta chain) under discussion was sequenced for a study of blood T cell repertoires in COVID-19. Per the study methods: Estimation of nucleated cell counts relied on the amplification of reference gene primers. This table comes from immunoSEQ multiplex PCR, and its TCRdb copy is limited to in-frame clones, with some not included. V and J calls and clone size are copied from that table; D and trimming were computed from the DNA. The top ten hold about 3.3% of the sample, which has some 230,000 clones, around 91% seen once. The CDR3 is 14 amino acids. CDR1 and CDR2 from the germline V gene are SGHKS and YYEKEE (reference sequence). The V segment lost 4 bases and the J segment 0 bases; nucleotides outside the gene matches: 0.

The specimen was PBMCs or T cells enriched from blood (not recorded which). The chain combines TRBV5-5 with TRBJ2-2; TRBD1 matches at 7 bases. The TCR comes from a young woman in a cohort exposed to, infected with or recovered from COVID-19 (not recorded which). This chain's CDR3 is CASSGTANTGELFF. The CDR3 DNA follows: TGTGCCAGCAGCGGGACAGCGAACACCGGGGAGCTGTTTTTT.